Listed below are T cell receptor beta chains from one sample, sequenced in a study of shared clonotypes between healthy human individuals. Here immunoSEQ multiplex PCR was the method, and the copy in TCRdb shows in-frame clones only, minus some. The repertoire holds around 2,100,000 clones, approximately 94% seen once, with roughly 1% in the top ten. Sequenced: naive CD8+ T cells sorted from blood. The receptors derive from a man between 18 and 35 years old in good health. CDR3s include the opening cysteine and the closing phenylalanine or tryptophan. The D gene is left open where the match is weak. Not all rows give a size; the values are once, few, many and, for expanded clones, a class.

-	TRBD2	TRBJ2-7	TRBV27	TGTGCCAGCAGTTCCTCTTGGGCTAGCGGGAGCTCCTACGAGCAGTACTTC	CASSSSWASGSSYEQYF
-	-	TRBJ2-7	TRBV7-9	TGTGCCAGCACCCTCCTGGCAGGCTACGAGCAGTACTTC	CASTLLAGYEQYF
-	TRBD1	TRBJ1-2	TRBV13	TGTGCCAGCAGCTTAGGCCCCCCTACTACAGGGGTTCTTGGCTACACCTTC	CASSLGPPTTGVLGYTF
-	TRBD2	TRBJ2-1	TRBV9	TGTGCCAGCAGCTCTCAGCCCCGACTAGCGGGGATCTACAATGAGCAGTTCTTC	CASSSQPRLAGIYNEQFF
-	-	TRBJ1-6	TRBV27	TGTGCCAGCGGGGGTTGGGACACAAATTCACCCCTCCACTTT	CASGGWDTNSPLHF
-	-	TRBJ2-2	TRBV9	TGTGCCAGCAGCGTACCTCCCGGGGAGCTGTTTTTT	CASSVPPGELFF
-	-	TRBJ1-5	TRBV28	TGTGCCAGCGTACAGGGTTTTAGCAATCAGCCCCAGCATTTT	CASVQGFSNQPQHF
once	-	TRBJ2-5	TRBV5-4	TGTGCCAGCAGCTTGGCCGTGGGATCAGAGTACCAAGAGACCCAGTACTTC	CASSLAVGSEYQETQYF
once	-	TRBJ2-7	TRBV7-2	TGTGCCAGCAGCGAGCTTCAAGCTTACGAGCAGTACTTC	CASSELQAYEQYF
-	-	TRBJ2-1	TRBV20-1	TGCAGTGGGGGGGAGAATGAGCAGTTCTTC	CSGGENEQFF
-	-	TRBJ2-2	TRBV7-6	TGTGCCAGCAGCTTATGGGGGAATAGAAAGGACACCGGGGAGCTGTTTTTT	CASSLWGNRKDTGELFF
-	-	TRBJ2-7	TRBV5-5	TGTGCCAGCAGCTTGCTCGGGTCTAAGTACGAGCAGTACTTC	CASSLLGSKYEQYF
-	-	TRBJ2-2	TRBV9	TGTGCCAGCAGCGTAGACACTCCCGGGGAGCTGTTTTTT	CASSVDTPGELFF
-	-	TRBJ2-7	TRBV30	TGTGCCTGGAGTCTCGGGACGCATAGCTCCTACGAGCAGTACTTC	CAWSLGTHSSYEQYF
-	TRBD1	TRBJ1-2	TRBV27	TGTGCCAGCAGTGGGAGGACAGGGGGGGAGAATGGCTACACCTTC	CASSGRTGGENGYTF
-	TRBD2	TRBJ2-1	TRBV5-6	TGTGCCAGCAGCTTCCTCGATACTAGCGGGGTTTTTTCTGAGCAGTTCTTC	CASSFLDTSGVFSEQFF
-	-	TRBJ2-7	TRBV7-9	TGTGCCAGCAGCTTAGCCTCGGAGACAGATCGCTACGAGCAGTACTTC	CASSLASETDRYEQYF
-	-	TRBJ2-3	TRBV27	TGTGCCAGCAGTCCCGCCGGGGGGCTAGGGGATACGCAGTATTTT	CASSPAGGLGDTQYF
-	-	TRBJ1-5	TRBV7-8	TGTGCCAGCAGCTTAGCCGACCCCAATCAGCCCCAGCATTTT	CASSLADPNQPQHF
-	-	TRBJ2-5	TRBV7-8	TGTGCCAGCAGCCCTCACCAGAATAAGCGGTCCCAGTACTTC	CASSPHQNKRSQYF
-	TRBD2	TRBJ2-2	TRBV9	TGTGCCAGCAGCGTAGTCGCTAGCGGGGGTTGGGAGCTGTTTTTT	CASSVVASGGWELFF
-	TRBD2	TRBJ2-7	TRBV2	TGTGCCAGCAGTGAGGAGGCTAGCGGTTACCACGAGCAGTACTTC	CASSEEASGYHEQYF
once	TRBD2	TRBJ2-3	TRBV30	TGTGCCTGGAGTGACGGGGCTAGCGGGAGCCCCACAGATACGCAGTATTTT	CAWSDGASGSPTDTQYF
-	TRBD2	TRBJ2-1	TRBV6-5	TGTGCCAGCAGCATTAGCGGGGGGGCTTGGAATGAGCAGTTCTTC	CASSISGGAWNEQFF
-	-	TRBJ1-2	TRBV11-2	TGTGCCAGCAGCCCGGACTCTTACTATGTTGACTACACCTTC	CASSPDSYYVDYTF
-	-	TRBJ2-5	TRBV27	TGTGCCAGCAGTCCGGCCTACTGGGAGACCCAGTACTTC	CASSPAYWETQYF
-	-	TRBJ1-1	TRBV7-9	TGTGCCAGCAGCTCACTGGGATATGCTCACCCGAACACTGAAGCTTTCTTT	CASSSLGYAHPNTEAFF
-	-	TRBJ2-7	TRBV6-1	TGTGCCAGCAGTGATGGGGTATCCTACGAGCAGTACTTC	CASSDGVSYEQYF
-	-	TRBJ2-1	TRBV5-6	TGTGCCAGCAGCTACGAGTACAATGAGCAGTTCTTC	CASSYEYNEQFF
-	-	TRBJ2-7	TRBV6-1	TGTGCCAGCAGCCTTCCAGGGTTCGGAGCCTACGAGCAGTACTTC	CASSLPGFGAYEQYF
-	-	TRBJ2-7	TRBV27	TGTGCCAGCAGTTTATCGTTCGGAGAAAACTCCTACGAGCAGTACTTC	CASSLSFGENSYEQYF
-	-	TRBJ2-7	TRBV28	TGTGCCAGCACCAGGGACTCCTACGAGCAGTACTTC	CASTRDSYEQYF
-	-	TRBJ2-5	TRBV5-4	TGTGCCAGCAGCTTGGGTTGGGGCCAGGAGACCCAGTACTTC	CASSLGWGQETQYF
few	-	TRBJ2-7	TRBV27	TGTGCCAGCAGTTTACCTGGCTACGAGCAGTACTTC	CASSLPGYEQYF
-	-	TRBJ2-3	TRBV9	TGTGCCAGCAGCGTAGATGGGGTCACAGATACGCAGTATTTT	CASSVDGVTDTQYF
-	-	TRBJ2-2	TRBV6-6	TGTGCCAGCAGTCTTAGCCTGTACGGGGAGCTGTTTTTT	CASSLSLYGELFF
once	-	TRBJ2-1	TRBV27	TGTGCCAGCAGTTTAAGCCCCATCTGGGGGGAGCAGTTCTTC	CASSLSPIWGEQFF
-	TRBD2	TRBJ2-3	TRBV9	TGTGCCAGCAGCCCCGAAGGGACTAGCCTAACAGATACGCAGTATTTT	CASSPEGTSLTDTQYF
-	TRBD2	TRBJ2-5	TRBV11-2	TGTGCCAGCAGCTCACGGACTAGCGGGGGGGAGACCCAGTACTTC	CASSSRTSGGETQYF